This T cell receptor beta chain stems from a study of CD8+CD57+ T cells in acquired aplastic anemia. Whole-study results and caveats: Patients and controls had in common 25 to 30 CD8+ CDR3 sequences.

This clonotype was picked up a small number of times. The antigen is not known. Profiling that covered TCR beta VDJ and CDR3 relied on genomic DNA as its template. TCRdb used MiXCR to reprocess the reads, holding one entry per CDR3 protein. The data show about 190,000 distinct CDR3 sequences, around 50% seen once. Germline assignment: CDR1 SGHTA and CDR2 FQGNSA. The V and J ends lost 5 bases and 4 bases respectively, with 11 bases between them. CDR3 length: 13 residues. V gene TRBV7-2 combines with J gene TRBJ1-2, with D uncertain. The sequencing input was sorted CD4+, CD8+, or CD8+CD57+ T cells (not recorded which) from PBMCs. The receptor was isolated from a human donor in good health, serving as a control. The CDR3 region is CASSMALAYGYTF. CDR3 nucleotide sequence: TGTGCCAGCAGCATGGCCCTCGCCTATGGCTACACCTTC.